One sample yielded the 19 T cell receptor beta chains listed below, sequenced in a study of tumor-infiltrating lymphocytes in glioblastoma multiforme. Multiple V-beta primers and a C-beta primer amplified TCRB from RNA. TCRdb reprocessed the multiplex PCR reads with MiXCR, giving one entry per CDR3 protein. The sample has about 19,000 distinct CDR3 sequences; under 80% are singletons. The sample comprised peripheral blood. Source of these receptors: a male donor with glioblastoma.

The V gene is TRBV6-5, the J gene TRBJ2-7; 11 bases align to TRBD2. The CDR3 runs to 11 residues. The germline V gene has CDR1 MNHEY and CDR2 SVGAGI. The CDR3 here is CGYTSGGEQYF. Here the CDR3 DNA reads TGTGGGTACACTAGCGGGGGCGAGCAGTACTTC.

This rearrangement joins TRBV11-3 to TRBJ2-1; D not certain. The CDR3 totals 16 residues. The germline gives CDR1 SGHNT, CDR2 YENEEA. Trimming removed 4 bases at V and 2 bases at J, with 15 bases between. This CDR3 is CASSSPNGPAYNEQFF. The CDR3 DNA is TGTGCCAGCAGCTCACCCAACGGACCGGCCTACAATGAGCAGTTCTTC.

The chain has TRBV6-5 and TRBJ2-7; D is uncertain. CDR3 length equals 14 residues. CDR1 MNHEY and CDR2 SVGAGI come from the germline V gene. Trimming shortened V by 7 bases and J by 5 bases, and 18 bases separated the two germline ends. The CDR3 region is CASTETLSSNEQYF. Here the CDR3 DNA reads TGTGCCAGCACCGAAACCCTTAGTAGCAACGAGCAGTACTTC.

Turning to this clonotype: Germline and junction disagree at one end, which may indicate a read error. The CDR3 nucleotides are TGTGCCAGCACCTTAGTGCTAGCGAAAGATACGCAGTATTTT. It specifies CASTLVLAKDTQYF. The chain combines TRBV11-2 with TRBJ2-3, with D maybe TRBD2 (6 bases). Germline V CDR1 and CDR2: SGHAT, FQNNGV. The CDR3 extends over 14 amino acids.

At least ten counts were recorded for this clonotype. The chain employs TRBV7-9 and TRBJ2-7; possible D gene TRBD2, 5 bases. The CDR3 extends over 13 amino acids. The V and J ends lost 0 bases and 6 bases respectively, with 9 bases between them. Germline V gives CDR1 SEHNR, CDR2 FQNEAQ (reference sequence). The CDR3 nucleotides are TGTGCCAGCAGCTTAGCGGGCAGCGGCGAGCAGTACTTC. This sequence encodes CASSLAGSGEQYF.

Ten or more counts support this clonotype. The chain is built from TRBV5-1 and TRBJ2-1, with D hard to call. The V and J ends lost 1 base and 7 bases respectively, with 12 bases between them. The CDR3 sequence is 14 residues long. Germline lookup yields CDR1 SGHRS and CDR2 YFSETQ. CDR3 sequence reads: CASSLFVGTNEQFF. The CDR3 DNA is TGCGCCAGCAGCTTGTTTGTGGGAACGAATGAGCAGTTCTTC. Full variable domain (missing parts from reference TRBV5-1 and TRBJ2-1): KAGVTQTPRYLIKTRGQQVTLSCSPISGHRSVSWYQQTPGQGLQFLFEYFSETQRNKGNFPGRFSGRQFSNSRSEMNVSTLELGDSALYLCASSLFVGTNEQFFGPGTRLTVL.

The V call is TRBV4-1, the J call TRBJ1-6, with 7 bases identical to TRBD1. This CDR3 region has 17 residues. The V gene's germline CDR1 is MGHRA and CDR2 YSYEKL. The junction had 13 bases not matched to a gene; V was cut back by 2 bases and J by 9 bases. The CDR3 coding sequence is TGCGCCAGCAGCCAACACTCAACAGGGGATTGGATTTCACCCCTCCACTTT. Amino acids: CASSQHSTGDWISPLHF.

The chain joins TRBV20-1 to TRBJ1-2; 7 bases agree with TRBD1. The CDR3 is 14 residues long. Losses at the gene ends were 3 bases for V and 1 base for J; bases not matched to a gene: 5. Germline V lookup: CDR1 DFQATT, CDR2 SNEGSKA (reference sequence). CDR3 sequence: CSARRDSVNYGYTF. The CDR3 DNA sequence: TGCAGTGCTAGGAGGGACAGTGTTAACTATGGCTACACCTTC.

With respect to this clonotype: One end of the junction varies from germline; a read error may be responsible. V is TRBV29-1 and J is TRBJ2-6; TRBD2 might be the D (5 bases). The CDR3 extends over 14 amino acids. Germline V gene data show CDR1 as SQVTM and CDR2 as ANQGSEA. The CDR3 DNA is TGCGGCGTGCTAGGAGGCTCTGAGGCCAACGTCCTGACTTTC. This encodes CGVLGGSEANVLTF.

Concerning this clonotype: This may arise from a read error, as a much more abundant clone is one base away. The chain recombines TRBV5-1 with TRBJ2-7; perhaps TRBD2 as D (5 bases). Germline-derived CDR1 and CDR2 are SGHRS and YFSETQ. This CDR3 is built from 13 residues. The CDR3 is CASGADGSNERYF. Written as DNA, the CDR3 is TGCGCCAGCGGAGCGGATGGGAGTAACGAGCGGTACTTC.

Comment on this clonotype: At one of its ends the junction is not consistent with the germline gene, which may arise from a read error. CDR3 residues: CASSLVLGLDEHYF. The CDR3 bases are TGCGCCAGCAGCTTGGTCCTAGGACTCGACGAGCATTACTTC. V usage is TRBV5-1 and J usage is TRBJ2-7, with D possibly matching TRBD2 (5 bases). Germline V gene data show CDR1 as SGHRS and CDR2 as YFSETQ. There are 14 residues in the CDR3.

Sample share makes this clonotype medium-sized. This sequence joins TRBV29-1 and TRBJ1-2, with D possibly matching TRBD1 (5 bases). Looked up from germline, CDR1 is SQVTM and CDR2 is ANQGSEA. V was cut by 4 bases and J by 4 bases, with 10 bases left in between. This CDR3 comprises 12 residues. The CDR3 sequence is CSVVFGAYGYTF. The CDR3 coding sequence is TGCAGCGTTGTATTTGGGGCCTATGGCTACACCTTC. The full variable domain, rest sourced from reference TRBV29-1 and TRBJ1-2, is SAVISQKPSRDICQRGTSLTIQCQVDSQVTMMFWYRQQPGQSLTLIATANQGSEATYESGFVIDKFPISRPNLTFSTLTVSNMSPEDSSIYLCSVVFGAYGYTFGSGTRLTVV.

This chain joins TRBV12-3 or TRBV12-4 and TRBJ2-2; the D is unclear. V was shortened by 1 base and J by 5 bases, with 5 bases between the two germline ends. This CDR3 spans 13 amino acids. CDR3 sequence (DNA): TGTGCCAGCAGTTTAGAGGGAACCGGGGAGCTGTTTTTT. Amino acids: CASSLEGTGELFF.

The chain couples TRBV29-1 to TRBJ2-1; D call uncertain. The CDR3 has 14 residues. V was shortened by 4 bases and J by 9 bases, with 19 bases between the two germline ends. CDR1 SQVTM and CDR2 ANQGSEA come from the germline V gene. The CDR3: CSVVRSASKGEQFF. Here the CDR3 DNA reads TGCAGCGTTGTACGATCCGCTAGTAAGGGTGAGCAGTTCTTC.

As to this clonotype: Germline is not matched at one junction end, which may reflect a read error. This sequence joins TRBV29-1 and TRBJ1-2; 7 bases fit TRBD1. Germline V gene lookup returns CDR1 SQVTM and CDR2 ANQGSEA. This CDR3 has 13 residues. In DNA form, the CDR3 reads TGCAGCGTTGCCCCGACAGGGAGGGATGGCTATGCCTTC. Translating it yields CSVAPTGRDGYAF.

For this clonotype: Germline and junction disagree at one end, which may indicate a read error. The CDR3 is CASIYEPNTEAFF. The DNA for the CDR3 is TGCGCCAGCATTTACGAACCAAACACTGAAGCTTTCTTT. This chain joins TRBV6-5 and TRBJ1-1; D gene uncertain. This CDR3 comprises 13 residues. Germline V lookup: CDR1 MNHEY, CDR2 SVGAGI.

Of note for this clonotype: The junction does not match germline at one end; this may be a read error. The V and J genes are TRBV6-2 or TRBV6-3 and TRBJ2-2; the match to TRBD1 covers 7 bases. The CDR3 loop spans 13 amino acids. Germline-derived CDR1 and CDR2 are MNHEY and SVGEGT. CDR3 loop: CATSRQGAGEMFF. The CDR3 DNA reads TGTGCCACCAGTAGACAGGGCGCCGGGGAGATGTTTTTT.

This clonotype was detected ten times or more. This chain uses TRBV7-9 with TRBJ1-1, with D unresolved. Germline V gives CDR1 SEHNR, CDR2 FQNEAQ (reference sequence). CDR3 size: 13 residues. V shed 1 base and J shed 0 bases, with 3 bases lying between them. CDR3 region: CASSLDMNTEAFF. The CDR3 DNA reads TGTGCCAGCAGCTTAGATATGAACACTGAAGCTTTCTTT.

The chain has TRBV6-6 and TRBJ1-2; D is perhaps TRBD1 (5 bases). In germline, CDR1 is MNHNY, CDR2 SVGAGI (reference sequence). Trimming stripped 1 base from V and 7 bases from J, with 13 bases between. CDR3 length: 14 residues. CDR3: CASSYWTPGSGYTF. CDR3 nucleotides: TGTGCCAGCAGTTACTGGACACCAGGGAGTGGCTACACCTTC.